The 30 T cell receptor beta chains in this list originate from one sample, sequenced in a study of shared clonotypes between healthy human individuals. Assay: immunoSEQ multiplex PCR; the TCRdb copy retains only in-frame clones and omits some. The table shows some 1,100,000 clones, with around 82% occurring only once. Sequencing was done on a sample of memory CD4+ T cells from PBMCs. The subset: CD45RA-negative fraction. The receptors come from a man between 18 and 35 years old in good health. Some clones in this sample may be carry-over from other donors' samples.

This chain uses TRBV4-3 with TRBJ2-7; 10 bases are a match to TRBD2. V lost 0 bases, J lost 4 bases, and 12 bases stayed unmatched. The germline CDR1 and CDR2 sequences are LGHNA and YSLEER. The CDR3 totals 18 residues. For the CDR3, the DNA is TGCGCCAGCAGCCAAGAAGTGGCGCTAGCGGGAGTGAGGTACGAGCAGTACTTC. Its protein product is CASSQEVALAGVRYEQYF.

CDR3 bases: TGTGCCAGCAGTGCCCCACCTAGCGGGAGGGGATACGAGCAGTACTTC. Translating it yields CASSAPPSGRGYEQYF. The genes are TRBV28 and TRBJ2-7, with 12 positions matching TRBD2. Germline CDR1 reads MDHEN; CDR2 reads SYDVKM. Unmatched junction bases numbered 9, after V lost 5 bases and J lost 4 bases. The CDR3 is 16 residues long. The whole variable domain, filled in from reference TRBV28 and TRBJ2-7, reads DVKVTQSSRYLVKRTGEKVFLECVQDMDHENMFWYRQDPGLGLRLIYFSYDVKMKEKGDIPEGYSVSREKKERFSLILESASTNQTSMYLCASSAPPSGRGYEQYFGPGTRLTVT.

The rearrangement links TRBV4-2 to TRBJ2-1; D might be TRBD2 (6 bases). The CDR3 extends over 16 amino acids. Trimming pared 0 bases from V and 2 bases from J, leaving 11 bases between. In germline, CDR1 is LGHNA, CDR2 YNFKEQ. The DNA for the CDR3 is TGTGCCAGCAGCCAAGACGGCGGGACGCCCTACAATGAGCAGTTCTTC. Residues: CASSQDGGTPYNEQFF.

The genes are TRBV6-1 and TRBJ1-2, with unresolved D. The CDR3 is made up of 14 amino acids. The V gene's germline CDR1 is MNHNS and CDR2 SASEGT. V gave up 4 bases and J gave up 2 bases, with 11 bases separating them. The CDR3 coding sequence is TGTGCCAGCAGTGTGAGTGGTCGAAACTATGGCTACACCTTC. Translating it yields CASSVSGRNYGYTF.

The chain links TRBV9 to TRBJ2-7; 9 bases agree with TRBD2. Looked up from germline, CDR1 is SGDLS and CDR2 is YYNGEE. The CDR3 totals 15 residues. Germline trimming cut 4 bases from V and 0 bases from J; bases unmatched to any gene: 5. Here the CDR3 reads CASSPSSGTSYEQYF. CDR3 DNA sequence: TGTGCCAGCAGCCCATCTAGCGGGACCTCCTACGAGCAGTACTTC.

The chain couples TRBV18 to TRBJ2-1; TRBD1 aligns across 8 bases. Germline V lookup: CDR1 KGHSH, CDR2 LQKENI. The V gene end was trimmed by 3 bases and the J gene end by 8 bases; junction bases not matched to a gene: 9. This CDR3 is 15 amino acids long. This CDR3 reads CASSPQTGVLDEQFF. DNA of the CDR3: TGTGCCAGCTCACCGCAGACAGGGGTTCTGGATGAGCAGTTCTTC.

The chain joins TRBV5-6 to TRBJ1-5; weak D call: TRBD1 (5 bases). Per germline, CDR1 SGHDT and CDR2 YYEEEE. CDR3 length: 14 amino acids. V lost 0 bases, J lost 1 base, and 5 bases lay in between. This CDR3 is CASSLGQSNQPQHF. For the CDR3, the DNA is TGTGCCAGCAGCTTGGGACAGAGCAATCAGCCCCAGCATTTT.

This clone has a single count. The J gene is TRBJ1-2, the V gene TRBV18, with D perhaps TRBD1 (6 bases). Trimming stripped 6 bases from V and 7 bases from J, with 9 bases between. The CDR3 is made up of 11 amino acids. CDR1 and CDR2 from the germline V gene are KGHSH and LQKENI. The DNA for the CDR3 is TGTGCCAGCTCGGAAGGGGGTGGCTACACCTTC. It encodes CASSEGGGYTF.

The chain carries TRBV19 and TRBJ2-7; D unclear. The CDR3 has 14 amino acids. Between the trimmed V and J ends, which lost 4 bases and 2 bases, there was a span of 12 bases. From germline, CDR1 is LNHDA and CDR2 SQIVND (reference sequence). The CDR3 DNA reads as TGTGCCAGTAGTACCAGCGCGATTACCTACGAGCAGTACTTC. It codes for CASSTSAITYEQYF.

The chain recombines TRBV7-2 with TRBJ2-7; D uncertain. The CDR3 sequence is 13 residues long. Germline-derived CDR1 and CDR2 are SGHTA and FQGNSA. V was shortened by 5 bases and J by 5 bases, with 13 bases between the two germline ends. The CDR3 DNA is TGTGCCAGCAGCACCTGGGCCCCGGACGAGCAGTACTTC. It is translated as CASSTWAPDEQYF.

The genes are TRBV19 and TRBJ2-1, with 11 bases lining up with TRBD1. Germline CDR1 is LNHDA and CDR2 is SQIVND (reference sequence). The CDR3 runs 15 residues. J lost 9 bases, V lost 6 bases, and 10 bases had no gene match. CDR3 in DNA: TGTGCCAGTAGCGCCCGGGACAGGGGGTTTTTTGAGCAGTTCTTC. Translation: CASSARDRGFFEQFF.

V is TRBV18 and J is TRBJ1-1, with D maybe TRBD1 (6 bases). Trimming removed 3 bases at V and 3 bases at J, with 14 bases between. CDR1 KGHSH and CDR2 LQKENI come from the germline V gene. There are 15 residues in the CDR3. CDR3 region: CASSPGGAGDTEAFF. The DNA of the CDR3 is TGTGCCAGCTCACCGGGGGGCGCGGGGGACACTGAAGCTTTCTTT.

This clone came up once. The chain recombines TRBV6-1 with TRBJ2-3, with 10 positions matching TRBD1. Germline lookup yields CDR1 MNHNS and CDR2 SASEGT. The junction had 7 bases not matched to a gene; V was cut back by 6 bases and J by 4 bases. There are 15 residues in the CDR3. CDR3: CASRETGGAADTQYF. The CDR3, as DNA: TGTGCCAGCAGGGAGACAGGGGGCGCGGCAGATACGCAGTATTTT.

The gene calls are TRBV6-5 and TRBJ2-5; D gene unclear. The CDR3 is 15 residues long. V gave up 0 bases and J gave up 6 bases, with 14 bases separating them. From germline, CDR1 is MNHEY and CDR2 SVGAGI. Here the CDR3 reads CASSYSGQLRKTQYF. The DNA of the CDR3 is TGTGCCAGCAGTTACTCTGGGCAGTTAAGGAAGACCCAGTACTTC.

V and J are TRBV10-3 and TRBJ1-1, with a weak D call TRBD1 (5 bases). CDR1 ENHRY and CDR2 SYGVKD come from the germline V gene. V lost 4 bases, J lost 1 base, and 7 bases lay in between. The CDR3 is 13 amino acids. The CDR3 sequence is CAISAGQNTEAFF. The CDR3 DNA sequence: TGTGCCATCAGTGCTGGACAGAACACTGAAGCTTTCTTT.

This chain connects TRBV6-1 to TRBJ1-2; D is perhaps TRBD1 (6 bases). The V end lost 4 bases, the J end lost 8 bases, and 20 bases lay between the germline ends. This CDR3 contains 15 residues. Germline CDR1 reads MNHNS; CDR2 reads SASEGT. CDR3 region: CASSVSAGAPYGYTF. The CDR3 nucleotides are TGTGCCAGCAGTGTTTCGGCAGGGGCCCCCTACGGCTACACCTTC.

V and J are TRBV27 and TRBJ1-5, with D tentatively TRBD1 (6 bases). There are 13 residues in the CDR3. The V end was cut by 6 bases, the J end by 5 bases, with 11 bases between. Germline V CDR1 and CDR2: MNHEY, SMNVEV (reference sequence). CDR3 region: CASSYRDHQPQHF. The CDR3 nucleotides are TGTGCCAGCAGCTACAGGGACCATCAGCCCCAGCATTTT.

The chain recombines TRBV11-2 with TRBJ2-7; maybe TRBD2 (5 bases). Germline-derived CDR1 and CDR2 are SGHAT and FQNNGV. V gave up 1 base and J gave up 5 bases, with 12 bases separating them. The CDR3 covers 14 residues. This CDR3 reads CASSLGLARDEQYF. In DNA form, the CDR3 reads TGTGCCAGCAGCTTAGGGCTAGCCCGGGACGAGCAGTACTTC.

This chain links TRBV5-1 with TRBJ2-7, with TRBD2 matching 10 bases. V lost 2 bases, J lost 2 bases, and 16 bases stayed unmatched. Germline CDR1 is SGHRS and CDR2 is YFSETQ. CDR3 length: 19 amino acids. This chain's CDR3 is CASSFSTAIRTSGTYEQYF. CDR3 in DNA: TGCGCCAGCAGCTTCAGCACAGCTATAAGGACTAGCGGTACCTACGAGCAGTACTTC.

V gene TRBV9 combines with J gene TRBJ2-1; TRBD2 matches at 7 bases. Trimming at V came to 0 bases and at J to 9 bases, leaving 12 bases not matched to a gene. The CDR3 runs 16 residues. The germline V gene has CDR1 SGDLS and CDR2 YYNGEE. The CDR3 reads CASSVDGAGMAREQFF. The CDR3 DNA reads as TGTGCCAGCAGCGTAGATGGAGCGGGAATGGCCCGTGAGCAGTTCTTC.

The V gene is TRBV6-1, the J gene TRBJ1-2; unclear D gene. Germline-derived CDR1 and CDR2 are MNHNS and SASEGT. The CDR3 runs 16 residues. V lost 2 bases and J lost 4, with 17 bases in between. In DNA, the CDR3 is TGTGCCAGCAGTGAAAGGCCAACCAGTTTAGGCTATGGCTACACCTTC. It translates to CASSERPTSLGYGYTF.

This clone was found a few times. This chain connects TRBV30 to TRBJ1-1, with TRBD1 as a possible D gene (5 bases). Looked up from germline, CDR1 is GTSNPN and CDR2 is SVGIG (reference sequence). This CDR3 has 13 amino acids. Trimming cost V 5 bases and J 0 bases, with 10 bases left between them. CDR3 amino acids: CAWREGLNTEAFF. The CDR3 nucleotides are TGTGCCTGGCGTGAGGGACTGAACACTGAAGCTTTCTTT.

This clone was detected many times. The chain uses TRBV10-1 and TRBJ1-5; 8 bases map to TRBD1. The CDR3 contains 18 residues. Germline loops: CDR1 WNHNN, CDR2 SYGVQD (reference sequence). J gave up 0 bases and V 9 bases, and 16 bases lay outside the gene matches. CDR3 sequence: CARQDRETESYSNQPQHF. The CDR3 DNA is TGCGCCAGGCAGGACAGGGAGACAGAGAGTTATAGCAATCAGCCCCAGCATTTT.

This clone was detected only once. The chain combines TRBV19 with TRBJ1-2; D is perhaps TRBD1 (5 bases). The germline V gene encodes CDR1 LNHDA and CDR2 SQIVND (reference sequence). V dropped 4 bases and J dropped 8 bases, with 11 bases sitting between them. The CDR3 length is 12 residues. The CDR3 DNA is TGTGCCAGTAGTAAGGGACGTTCCGGCTACACCTTC. Protein sequence: CASSKGRSGYTF.

V and J are TRBV5-4 and TRBJ1-1, with a possible D match to TRBD1 (6 bases). V lost 2 bases, J lost 6 bases, and 11 bases lay in between. The germline V gene encodes CDR1 SGHNT and CDR2 YYREEE (reference sequence). CDR3 size: 13 residues. This chain's CDR3 is CASSFPGDPEAFF. CDR3 DNA sequence: TGTGCCAGCAGCTTTCCAGGGGACCCTGAAGCTTTCTTT.

The rearrangement joins TRBV7-6 to TRBJ2-1; D is unclear. CDR1 and CDR2 (germline): SGHVS, FNYEAQ. Trimming removed 3 bases from V and 6 bases from J, with 6 bases in between. The CDR3 runs 12 residues. The CDR3 region is CASSFWGNEQFF. The CDR3 DNA reads TGTGCCAGCAGCTTTTGGGGCAATGAGCAGTTCTTC.

The V and J genes are TRBV5-1 and TRBJ2-1, with 8 nucleotides matching TRBD1. Germline assignment: CDR1 SGHRS and CDR2 YFSETQ. V gave up 0 bases and J gave up 0 bases; unmatched junction bases: 2. The CDR3 is 16 amino acids. The CDR3 bases are TGCGCCAGCAGCTTGGCGGGACAGGCCTCCTACAATGAGCAGTTCTTC. This codes for CASSLAGQASYNEQFF.

This chain uses TRBV2 with TRBJ2-7; the match to TRBD2 covers 15 bases. CDR1 and CDR2 (germline): SNHLY, FYNNEI. Trimming took 8 bases from V and 0 from J; bases not matched to a gene: 5. The CDR3 is 16 residues long. The CDR3 DNA reads TGTGCCAGCTCGGGACTAGCGGGAGGCACCTCCTACGAGCAGTACTTC. Protein: CASSGLAGGTSYEQYF.

The genes are TRBV5-4 and TRBJ2-7, with 9 bases aligning to TRBD1. From germline, CDR1 is SGHNT and CDR2 YYREEE (reference sequence). The CDR3 length is 14 residues. After removal of 6 bases from V and 2 bases from J, the junction contained 6 bases not matched to a gene. In DNA form, the CDR3 reads TGTGCCAGCAACTCCGGGACAGGGACCTACGAGCAGTACTTC. Translated: CASNSGTGTYEQYF.

The V and J genes are TRBV5-1 and TRBJ2-5; the D is unclear. Germline CDR1 is SGHRS and CDR2 is YFSETQ. Trimming shortened V by 1 base and J by 1 base, and 8 bases separated the two germline ends. The CDR3 sequence is 14 residues long. The CDR3 bases are TGCGCCAGCAGCTTGTCAGTGGTCCAAGAGACCCAGTACTTC. It is translated as CASSLSVVQETQYF.